These 19 T cell receptor beta chains came from one sample sequenced in a study of T cells in Graves' hyperthyroidism and ophthalmopathy. Amplification of TCR beta CDR3 regions used RNA as the template. First-round RT-PCR of the TCR CDR3 relied on the HTBI primer set. TCRdb called the multiplex PCR reads again in MiXCR, with one record for every CDR3 protein. The repertoire holds roughly 710,000 distinct CDR3 sequences, 30% to 40% seen once, with around a third in the top ten. Sequencing was carried out using blood. All receptors come from a woman aged 40 to 55 with Graves' hyperthyroidism.

This clonotype was counted ten times or more. The V call is TRBV6-4, the J call TRBJ1-1, with D possibly TRBD1 on 6 matching bases. This CDR3 is 14 amino acids long. The V and J ends lost 6 bases and 5 bases respectively, with 16 bases between them. The germline CDR1 and CDR2 sequences are MRHNA and SNTAGT. As DNA, the CDR3 is TGTGCCAGCAGGCCCACAGGGACGGGGACTGAAGCTTTCTTT. Residues: CASRPTGTGTEAFF.

In this sample, this clonotype turned up many times. V is TRBV12-3 or TRBV12-4 and J is TRBJ1-2; D unresolved. The CDR3 consists of 13 residues. V was clipped by 5 bases and J by 1 base, with 8 bases between them. CDR3 in DNA: TGTGCCAGCAGTCCCCTTAATAACTATGGCTACACCTTC. It is translated as CASSPLNNYGYTF.

J is TRBJ1-2 and V is TRBV27; D not certain. The germline gives CDR1 MNHEY, CDR2 SMNVEV (reference sequence). The CDR3 sequence is 14 residues long. Deletions cut 7 bases from V and 8 bases from J, with 20 bases between. CDR3 coding DNA: TGTGCCAGCACGGATTATAGTAGTGGTGGGGGCTACACCTTC. Encoded protein: CASTDYSSGGGYTF.

This clonotype was observed many times. The chain combines TRBV20-1 with TRBJ1-6; 7 nucleotides line up with TRBD1. The V segment lost 2 bases and the J segment 9 bases; nucleotides outside the gene matches: 13. CDR3 length: 16 residues. Looked up from germline, CDR1 is DFQATT and CDR2 is SNEGSKA (reference sequence). CDR3 region: CSARPVDRADGSPLHF. In DNA form, the CDR3 reads TGCAGTGCTAGACCCGTTGACAGGGCGGATGGTTCACCCCTCCACTTT.

This clonotype was seen a few times. V usage is TRBV12-3 or TRBV12-4 and J usage is TRBJ1-3, with D uncertain. Trimming cost V 5 bases and J 1 base, with 24 bases left between them. This CDR3 is 19 amino acids long. For the CDR3, the DNA is TGTGCCAGCAGTCCCAGATTGTTAACCTTACGGAGATCTGGAAACACCATATATTTT. Amino acids: CASSPRLLTLRRSGNTIYF.

This clonotype was seen a handful of times. The CDR3 ends on some other residue instead of the conserved phenylalanine or tryptophan, so this is likely a read error. The DNA is omitted, as the CDR3 cannot be located on it reliably, and the CDR3 follows TCRdb's listing. The chain uses TRBV3-1 and TRBJ2-7. With termini counted, the CDR3 has 8 amino acids. Looked up from germline, CDR1 is LGHDT and CDR2 is YNNKEL (reference sequence). This CDR3 is CASSQEPI.

The chain employs TRBV7-2 and TRBJ1-1, with TRBD1 as a possible D gene (6 bases). V was shortened by 6 bases and J by 6 bases, with 20 bases between the two germline ends. The CDR3 runs to 15 residues. Germline CDR1 and CDR2: SGHTA and FQGNSA. The CDR3 reads CASSFSGGGAAEAFF. The CDR3 DNA is TGTGCCAGCAGTTTCTCCGGGGGGGGCGCCGCTGAAGCTTTCTTT.

The V and J genes are TRBV9 and TRBJ1-3; 7 bases align to TRBD1. The germline V gene encodes CDR1 SGDLS and CDR2 YYNGEE. The CDR3 loop spans 16 amino acids. V was clipped by 4 bases and J by 0 bases; unmatched bases: 7. CDR3 in DNA: TGTGCCAGCAGCTTAGGGGGACAGAGCTCTGGAAACACCATATATTTT. Residues: CASSLGGQSSGNTIYF.

This clonotype was picked up a small number of times. This chain links TRBV19 with TRBJ1-1; tentative D call: TRBD1 (5 bases). Germline CDR1 is LNHDA and CDR2 is SQIVND (reference sequence). With 7 bases removed from V and 1 base from J, the gap between germline ends came to 13 bases. CDR3 length: 14 amino acids. CDR3 sequence: CASIRGVRNTEAFF. The CDR3, as DNA: TGTGCCAGTATTCGGGGGGTAAGGAACACTGAAGCTTTCTTT.

This clonotype was seen ten or more times. This chain connects TRBV19 to TRBJ1-2; D may be TRBD1 (5 bases). Germline values: CDR1 LNHDA, CDR2 SQIVND (reference sequence). The V end lost 4 bases, the J end lost 4 bases, and 13 bases lay between the germline ends. This CDR3 contains 14 residues. The CDR3 DNA reads as TGTGCCAGTAGTACCCCAGACAGAGGCTATGGCTACACCTTC. Encoded protein: CASSTPDRGYGYTF.

This chain connects TRBV10-3 to TRBJ1-2; TRBD1 aligns across 10 bases. V trimming: 0 bases; J trimming: 7 bases; junction bases outside the gene matches: 8. The germline V gene encodes CDR1 ENHRY and CDR2 SYGVKD. The CDR3 length is 16 residues. Written as DNA, the CDR3 is TGTGCCATCAGTGAGTCGGCGGGACAGGGGATAAGTGGCTACACCTTC. The encoded protein is CAISESAGQGISGYTF.

Comment on this clonotype: Just one base apart from a much larger clone, this may be a read error. The chain recombines TRBV10-3 with TRBJ1-5; 8 positions agree with TRBD1. Germline CDR1 and CDR2: ENHRY and SYGVKD. This CDR3 spans 15 amino acids. V lost 2 bases and J lost 6; bases outside the gene matches: 6. As DNA, the CDR3 is TGTGCCATCAGTGAGGGTGGACAGGGAGGTCAGCCCCAGCATTTT. Protein product: CAISEGGQGGQPQHF.

This clonotype has just a few counts. The rearrangement links TRBV15 to TRBJ2-1; D may be TRBD2 (6 bases). Germline V lookup: CDR1 LNHNV, CDR2 YYDKDF (reference sequence). The CDR3 runs 14 residues. Trimming removed 0 bases from V and 10 bases from J, with 13 bases in between. CDR3 DNA sequence: TGTGCCACCAGCAGAGATCGGGGAGGCGAAGAGCAGTTCTTC. Amino acid sequence: CATSRDRGGEEQFF.

The chain links TRBV24-1 to TRBJ1-2; D unresolved. CDR3 length equals 13 residues. CDR1 KGHDR and CDR2 SFDVKD come from the germline V gene. V lost 9 bases and J lost 6, with 16 bases in between. CDR3 nucleotide sequence: TGTGCCACCGGCAGCAGATCCTACAATGGCTACACCTTC. As protein: CATGSRSYNGYTF.

At least ten counts were recorded for this clonotype. The J gene is TRBJ1-1, the V gene TRBV2; the D is unclear. Germline CDR1 reads SNHLY; CDR2 reads FYNNEI. The ends were cut back, 5 bases at V and 1 base at J, with 14 bases in the middle. The CDR3 spans 15 residues. In DNA form, the CDR3 reads TGTGCCAGCAGTTTGCCCCACCATTGGAACACTGAAGCTTTCTTT. It specifies CASSLPHHWNTEAFF.

This chain uses TRBV6-5 with TRBJ2-7, with TRBD1 identical over 8 bases. CDR3 length: 13 amino acids. Trimming took 7 bases from V and 3 from J; bases not matched to a gene: 5. Germline V gives CDR1 MNHEY, CDR2 SVGAGI. The CDR3 region has the DNA TGTGCCAGCAAACCTACAGGGGGCTACGAGCAGTACTTC. This sequence encodes CASKPTGGYEQYF.

The sample holds a few counts of this clonotype. This rearrangement joins TRBV13 to TRBJ1-2; the D gene is possibly TRBD1 (6 bases). The V gene's germline CDR1 is PRHDT and CDR2 FYEKMQ (reference sequence). The V and J ends lost 6 bases and 0 bases respectively, with 11 bases between them. CDR3 length: 14 amino acids. The CDR3 spells CASSGGGTNYGYTF. CDR3 bases: TGTGCCAGCAGTGGCGGGGGCACTAACTATGGCTACACCTTC.

Concerning this clonotype itself: As the CDR3 is not closed by the conserved phenylalanine or tryptophan, this likely results from a read error. The chain combines TRBV7-2 with TRBJ1-1; D gene ambiguous. V was cut by 2 bases and J by 5 bases, with 9 bases left in between. This CDR3 region has 13 residues. Germline V gene data show CDR1 as SGHTA and CDR2 as FQGNSA. The CDR3 DNA is TGTGCCAGCAGCTTACAAAGGAAAACTGAAGCTTTCCTT. Protein sequence: CASSLQRKTEAFL.

This clonotype was detected ten times or more. V and J are TRBV29-1 and TRBJ1-2, with 7 bases matching TRBD1. The V segment lost 7 bases and the J segment 4 bases; nucleotides outside the gene matches: 6. The germline V gene encodes CDR1 SQVTM and CDR2 ANQGSEA. This CDR3 is 12 amino acids long. CDR3 region: CSGGGTAYGYTF. CDR3 DNA: TGCAGCGGGGGGGGGACAGCCTATGGCTACACCTTC.